This is a list of T cell receptor beta chains from one sample in a study of T-cell reconstitution after alpha-beta-depleted transplantation in children. TCRdb ran MiXCR on the PCR reads and lists one entry per CDR3 protein. Here the sample spans roughly 30,000 distinct CDR3 sequences, 6% to 8.5% being singletons. The sequences come from peripheral blood, collected 60 days after TCRalphabeta/CD19-depleted stem cell transplant. The receptors here all came from a child less than two years old who had a stem cell transplant for acute myeloid leukemia, so the T cells may come from the graft donor. The CDR3 runs from the conserved cysteine through the conserved F or W. D genes are given only for firm matches. Part of the rows lack a size; the others show once, few, many or a class for expanded clones.

V gene,clone size,D gene,CDR3 protein
TRBV4-1,many,TRBD2,CASSQATPGLAGYNEQFF
TRBV5-6,many,-,CASSPGTGANTGELFF
TRBV27,many,TRBD2,CASSWGGGYEQYF
TRBV29-1,many,-,CSVEEGYYEQYF
TRBV12-3/TRBV12-4,many,TRBD1,CASSEEGQGAYEQYF
TRBV18,-,TRBD1,CASSPFRDRSSYEQYF
TRBV7-7,many,TRBD2,CASSPRLAGSQETQYF
TRBV29-1,many,-,CSVEAGTHRGGKLFF
TRBV18,-,-,CASSPPLGIGMETQYF
TRBV2,many,-,CASSGGPRSGNTIYF
TRBV6-5,many,-,CASWGEVTYEQYF
TRBV20-1,many,-,CSANRENQPQHF
TRBV27,-,TRBD1,CASSLRSGQGDHTQYF
TRBV5-1,many,-,CASSFGWGQETQYF
TRBV5-1,-,-,CASSFDWGSYEQYF
TRBV5-1,many,-,CASSFTPRLTDTQYF
TRBV4-3,few,-,CASSQRERDGYTF
TRBV2,many,-,CASSEGSGRSSYNEQFF
TRBV5-6,many,-,CASSPLRGSDNEQFF
TRBV5-1,many,-,CASSFMRGLTDTQYF
TRBV13,many,TRBD2,CASRPGLAGGLNTGELFF
TRBV7-8,many,-,CASSYGREQYF
TRBV5-1,many,TRBD1,CASSFFDRGHGYTF
TRBV27,many,TRBD2,CASSLGGRSEQYF
TRBV12-3/TRBV12-4,many,TRBD1,CASSFNAGGGQEGYTF
TRBV5-6,many,TRBD2,CASRYGTSGSNEQFF
TRBV7-9,-,-,CASSLAPLGEETQYF
TRBV10-3,many,-,CAIRGGRGYEQYF
TRBV28,many,-,CASSFGGRETQYF
TRBV10-3,many,-,CAISGYSDEQYF
TRBV10-3,many,-,CAISEYETDNEQYF
TRBV13,-,-,CASSPLRGIEAFF
TRBV10-1,-,-,CASSEPRSGELFF
TRBV15,many,-,CATSKTASSSYEQYF
TRBV9,many,-,CASSSRALGYTF
TRBV7-8,-,-,CASSLSSRYEQYF
TRBV5-1,many,-,CASSLKHETYNEQFF
TRBV3-1,many,-,CASRKGRTGSSTDTQYF
TRBV29-1,many,TRBD1,CSAITGEGNQPQHF
TRBV3-2,medium-sized,-,CASSSKDEQYF
TRBV5-1,many,-,CASSLAGVPSSYEQYF
TRBV2,few,-,CASRGNGETSYEQYF
TRBV4-3,many,-,CASSPQGVAVANTGELFF
TRBV6-5,many,-,CASSPENTGELFF
TRBV25-1,many,TRBD1,CASRFDRGPLDTEAFF
TRBV7-3,many,-,CASSRNSTF
TRBV5-1,many,-,CASSLTGFSNQPQHF
TRBV12-3/TRBV12-4,many,-,CASAYNEQFF
TRBV6-5,many,-,CASSYPTYGYTF